This TCR beta chain is from a study of graft-versus-host responses after intestinal transplantation. For the study at large: Anti-thymocyte globulin induction was given to all recipients, followed by tacrolimus and steroids for 2 to 4 years.

Clones were sequenced by immunoSEQ multiplex PCR, and TCRdb holds only the in-frame ones, with some missing. There are about 88,000 clones in the sample; 75% to 95% occur only once, and 0.3% to 0.35% lies in the top ten. This clone was detected a few times. Its specificity is not known. Here the sequenced sample was unstimulated CD4+ T cells sorted from spleen or lymph node cells, taken before transplant. This receptor was identified in a human donor who was the organ donor for an intestinal transplant.

CDR3 nucleotide sequence: TGTGCCAGCAGCCTGCACAGGGGGCGCGTGAACACTGAAGCTTTCTTT. Residues: CASSLHRGRVNTEAFF. The rearrangement links TRBV7-9 to TRBJ1-1; 9 bases fit TRBD1. Unmatched junction bases numbered 7, after V lost 5 bases and J lost 0 bases. This CDR3 has 16 residues. Germline V gives CDR1 SEHNR, CDR2 FQNEAQ (reference sequence).